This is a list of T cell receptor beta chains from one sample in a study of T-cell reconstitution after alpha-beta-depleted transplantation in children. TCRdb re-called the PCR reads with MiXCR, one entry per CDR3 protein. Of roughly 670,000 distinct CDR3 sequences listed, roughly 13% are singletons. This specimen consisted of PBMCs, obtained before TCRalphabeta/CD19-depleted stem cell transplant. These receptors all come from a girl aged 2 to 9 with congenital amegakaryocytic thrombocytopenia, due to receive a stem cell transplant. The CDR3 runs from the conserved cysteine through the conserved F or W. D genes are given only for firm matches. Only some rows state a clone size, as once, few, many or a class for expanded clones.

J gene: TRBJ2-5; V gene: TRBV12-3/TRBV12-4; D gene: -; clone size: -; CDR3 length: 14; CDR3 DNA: TGTGCCAGCCAGTCAGGAGCGGCCCAAGAGACCCAGTACTTC; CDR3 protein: CASQSGAAQETQYF
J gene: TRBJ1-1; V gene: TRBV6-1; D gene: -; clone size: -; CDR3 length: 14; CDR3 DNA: TGTGCCAGCAGCCAATTGTCCGTGAACACTGAAGCTTTCTTT; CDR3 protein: CASSQLSVNTEAFF
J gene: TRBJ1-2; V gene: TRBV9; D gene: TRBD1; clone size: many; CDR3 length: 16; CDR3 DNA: TGTGCCAGCAGCGTCGGGTGGGACAGGGTCGTCTATGGCTACACCTTC; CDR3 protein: CASSVGWDRVVYGYTF
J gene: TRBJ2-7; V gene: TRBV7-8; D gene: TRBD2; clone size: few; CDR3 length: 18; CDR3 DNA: TGTGCCAGCAGCTTAGGAGTCGTACTAGCGGGACCGAGCTACGAGCAGTACTTC; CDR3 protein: CASSLGVVLAGPSYEQYF
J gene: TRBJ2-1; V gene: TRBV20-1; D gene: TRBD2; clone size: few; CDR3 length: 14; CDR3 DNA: TGCAGTGCTAGTGGGCGGGAGGGTGGCAATGAGCAGTTCTTC; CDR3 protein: CSASGREGGNEQFF
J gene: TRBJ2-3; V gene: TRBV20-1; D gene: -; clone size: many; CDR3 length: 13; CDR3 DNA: TGCAGTGCTAAATTCGCGGCCGGGGATACGCAGTATTTT; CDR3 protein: CSAKFAAGDTQYF
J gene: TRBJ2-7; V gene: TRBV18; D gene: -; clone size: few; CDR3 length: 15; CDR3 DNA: TGTGCCAGCTCAGAACGGGACCACATATCCTACGAGCAGTACTTC; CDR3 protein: CASSERDHISYEQYF
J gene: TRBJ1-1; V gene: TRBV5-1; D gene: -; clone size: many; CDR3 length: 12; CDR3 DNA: TGCGCCAGCAGCTTTGGGTATTCGGAAGCTTTCTTT; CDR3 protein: CASSFGYSEAFF
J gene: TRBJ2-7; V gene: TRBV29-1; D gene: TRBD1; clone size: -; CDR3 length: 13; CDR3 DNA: TGCAGCGTTGTTCCAGGGGGTGGTTACGAGCAGTACTTC; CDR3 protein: CSVVPGGGYEQYF
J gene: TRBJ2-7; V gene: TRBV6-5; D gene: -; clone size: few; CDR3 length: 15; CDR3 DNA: TGTGCCAGCAGTTACTCGTCGCGGGTAACCTACGAGCAGTACTTC; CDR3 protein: CASSYSSRVTYEQYF
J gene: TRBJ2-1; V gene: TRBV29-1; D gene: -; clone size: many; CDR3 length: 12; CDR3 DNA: TGCAGCGCCCCCAGATCCTGGGATGAGCAGTTCTTC; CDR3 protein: CSAPRSWDEQFF
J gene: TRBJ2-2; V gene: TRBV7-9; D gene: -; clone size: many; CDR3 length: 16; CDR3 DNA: TGTGCCAGCAGCTTAGTAGCAGGGACGAACACCGGGGAGCTGTTTTTT; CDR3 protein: CASSLVAGTNTGELFF
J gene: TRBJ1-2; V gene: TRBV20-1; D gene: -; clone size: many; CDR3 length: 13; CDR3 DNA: TGCAGTGCTAGAGCGTCGGGCAGGACTATTCACACCTTC; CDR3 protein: CSARASGRTIHTF
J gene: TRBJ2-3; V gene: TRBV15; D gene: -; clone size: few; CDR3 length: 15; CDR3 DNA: TGTGCCACCAGCAGTGGGATCCGAGTCACAGATACGCAGTATTTT; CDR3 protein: CATSSGIRVTDTQYF
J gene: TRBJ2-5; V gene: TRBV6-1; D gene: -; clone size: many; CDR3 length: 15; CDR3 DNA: TGTGCCAGCAGTGAATATGGGGGAATCCAAGAGACCCAGTACTTC; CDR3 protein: CASSEYGGIQETQYF
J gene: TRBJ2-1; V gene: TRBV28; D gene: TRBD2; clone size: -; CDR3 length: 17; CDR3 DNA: TGTGCCAGCAGCTACCGACTAGCGGGAGGTGCATACAATGAGCAGTTCTTC; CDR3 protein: CASSYRLAGGAYNEQFF
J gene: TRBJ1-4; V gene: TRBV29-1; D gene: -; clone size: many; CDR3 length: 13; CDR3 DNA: TGCAGCGTTGAAGAAACGGTTGAAGAAAAACTGTTTTTT; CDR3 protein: CSVEETVEEKLFF
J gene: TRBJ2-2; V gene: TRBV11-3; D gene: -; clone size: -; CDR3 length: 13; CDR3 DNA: TGTGCCAGCAGCTTCGGGCTGGCCGGGGAGCTGTTTTTT; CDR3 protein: CASSFGLAGELFF
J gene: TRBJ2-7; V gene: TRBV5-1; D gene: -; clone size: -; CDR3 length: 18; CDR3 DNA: TGCGCCAGCAGCTTAGGAGACAGGTACATTACCCAATTCTACGAGCAGTACTTC; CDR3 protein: CASSLGDRYITQFYEQYF
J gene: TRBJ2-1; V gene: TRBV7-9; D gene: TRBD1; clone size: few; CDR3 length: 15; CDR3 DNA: TGTGCCAGCAGCTTCCGGGACAGGGAAGCGAATGAGCAGTTCTTC; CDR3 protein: CASSFRDREANEQFF
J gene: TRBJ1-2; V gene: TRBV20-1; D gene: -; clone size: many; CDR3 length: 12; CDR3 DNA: TGCAGTGCTCCGGACTCAAACTATGGCTACACCTTC; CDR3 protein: CSAPDSNYGYTF
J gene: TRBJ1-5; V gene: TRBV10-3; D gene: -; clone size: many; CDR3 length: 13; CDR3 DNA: TGTGCCATCAGTCAGGCCCGCAATCAGCCCCAGCATTTT; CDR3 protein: CAISQARNQPQHF
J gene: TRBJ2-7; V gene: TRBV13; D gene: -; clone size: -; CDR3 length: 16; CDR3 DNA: TGTGCCAGCAGCTTAGCCGCCGACAGCCTCTCCTACGAGCAGTACTTC; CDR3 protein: CASSLAADSLSYEQYF
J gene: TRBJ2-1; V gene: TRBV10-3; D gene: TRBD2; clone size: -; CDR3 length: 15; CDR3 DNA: TGTGCCATCAGTAGCGGGGAGAGCTCCTACAATGAGCAGTTCTTC; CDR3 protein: CAISSGESSYNEQFF
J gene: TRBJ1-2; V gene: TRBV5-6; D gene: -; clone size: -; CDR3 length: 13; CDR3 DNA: TGTGCCAGCAGTTCTCCGGGGGCGGGAGGCTACACCTTC; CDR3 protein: CASSSPGAGGYTF
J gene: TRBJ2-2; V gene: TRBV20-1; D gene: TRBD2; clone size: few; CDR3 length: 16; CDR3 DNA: TGCAGTGCTAGGGGACCGGGACTAGCCGACACCGGGGAGCTGTTTTTT; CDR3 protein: CSARGPGLADTGELFF
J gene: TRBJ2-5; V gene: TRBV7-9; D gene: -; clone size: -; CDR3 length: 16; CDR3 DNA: TGTGCCAGCAGCTTAGTGGGGAGCGGTGTCGGTGAGACCCAGTACTTC; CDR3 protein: CASSLVGSGVGETQYF
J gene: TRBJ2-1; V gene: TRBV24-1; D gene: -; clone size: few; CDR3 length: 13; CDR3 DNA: TGTGCCACCGGTTCGAGCTCCTACAATGAGCAGTTCTTC; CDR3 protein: CATGSSSYNEQFF
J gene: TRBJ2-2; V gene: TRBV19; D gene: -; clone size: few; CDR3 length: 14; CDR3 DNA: TGTGCCAGTACCCCGGACGCCTGGGGCGGGGAGCTGTTTTTT; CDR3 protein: CASTPDAWGGELFF
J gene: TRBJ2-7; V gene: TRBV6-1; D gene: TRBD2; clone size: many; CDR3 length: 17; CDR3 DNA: TGTGCCAGCAGGGAACTAGCGGGAGGGCGAACAGGTCACGAGCAGTACTTC; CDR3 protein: CASRELAGGRTGHEQYF
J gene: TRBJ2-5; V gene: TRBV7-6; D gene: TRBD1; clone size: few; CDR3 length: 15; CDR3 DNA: TGTGCCAGCAGCGTTTATCAGGGGGCCCAAGAGACCCAGTACTTC; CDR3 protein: CASSVYQGAQETQYF
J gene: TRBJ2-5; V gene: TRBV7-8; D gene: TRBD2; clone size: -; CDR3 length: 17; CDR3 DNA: TGTGCCAGCAGCTTTTCCGGGACTAGCGGAAGACAAGAGACCCAGTACTTC; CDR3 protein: CASSFSGTSGRQETQYF
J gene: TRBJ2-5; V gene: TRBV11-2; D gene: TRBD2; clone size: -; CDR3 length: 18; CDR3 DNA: TGTGCCAGCAGGCCGCTAGCGGGAGGTTGGGGGTTAAGGGAGACCCAGTACTTC; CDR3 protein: CASRPLAGGWGLRETQYF
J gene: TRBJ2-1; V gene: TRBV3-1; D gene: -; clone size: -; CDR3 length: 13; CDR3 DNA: TGTGCCAGTAGACCACGGACCTACAATGAGCAGTTCTTC; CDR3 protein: CASRPRTYNEQFF
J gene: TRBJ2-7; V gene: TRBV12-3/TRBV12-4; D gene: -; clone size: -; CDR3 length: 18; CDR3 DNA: TGTGCCAGCAGTTCGTTTCTTCCGACCCGGGACGGATCCTACGAGCAGTACTTC; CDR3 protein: CASSSFLPTRDGSYEQYF
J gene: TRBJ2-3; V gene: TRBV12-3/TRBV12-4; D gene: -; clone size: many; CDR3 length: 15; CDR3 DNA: TGTGCCAGCAGTTTAGCGGGAGAAATGAGGGATACGCAGTATTTT; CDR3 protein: CASSLAGEMRDTQYF
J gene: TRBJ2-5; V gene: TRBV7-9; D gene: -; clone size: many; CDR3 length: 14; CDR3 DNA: TGTGCCAGCAGCCCGCGGGATTTGGTAGAGACCCAGTACTTC; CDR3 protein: CASSPRDLVETQYF
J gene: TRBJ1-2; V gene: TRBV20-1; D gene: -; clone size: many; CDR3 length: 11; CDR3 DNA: TGCAGTGTCGGACCCACGCGGGGCTACACCTTC; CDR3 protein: CSVGPTRGYTF
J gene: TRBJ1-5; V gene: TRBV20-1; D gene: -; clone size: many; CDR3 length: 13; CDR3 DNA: TGCAGTGCTAGGGGAAAGGGCAATCAGCCCCAGCATTTT; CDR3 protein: CSARGKGNQPQHF
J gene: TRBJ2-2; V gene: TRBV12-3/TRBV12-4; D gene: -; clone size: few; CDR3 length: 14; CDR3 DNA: TGTGCCAGCAGTACTATGCGAAGCGCCGGGGAGCTGTTTTTT; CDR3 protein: CASSTMRSAGELFF
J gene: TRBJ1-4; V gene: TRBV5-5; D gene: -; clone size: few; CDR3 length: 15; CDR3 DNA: TGTGCCAGCAGCCAATTGACGGTATCGAATGAAAAACTGTTTTTT; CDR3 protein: CASSQLTVSNEKLFF
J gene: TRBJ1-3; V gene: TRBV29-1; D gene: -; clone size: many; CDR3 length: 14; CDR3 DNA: TGCAGCGTTGGGCACGGGTCGGCTGGAAACACCATATATTTT; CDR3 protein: CSVGHGSAGNTIYF
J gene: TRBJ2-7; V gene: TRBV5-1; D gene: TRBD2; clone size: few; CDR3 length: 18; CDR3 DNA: TGCGCCAGCAGCCAGGTCCCGCTAAGGACTAGCGGTCCCTACGAGCAGTACTTC; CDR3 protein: CASSQVPLRTSGPYEQYF
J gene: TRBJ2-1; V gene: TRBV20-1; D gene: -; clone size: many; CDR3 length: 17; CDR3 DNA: TGCAGTGCTAGAGACGTAAGACTAGGATGGGAAAACAATGAGCAGTTCTTC; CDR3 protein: CSARDVRLGWENNEQFF
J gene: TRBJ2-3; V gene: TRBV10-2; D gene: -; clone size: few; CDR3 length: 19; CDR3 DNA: TGCGCCAGCAGTGATCGACAGTTGCTCAGGGGTCCCACTACAGATACGCAGTATTTT; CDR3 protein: CASSDRQLLRGPTTDTQYF
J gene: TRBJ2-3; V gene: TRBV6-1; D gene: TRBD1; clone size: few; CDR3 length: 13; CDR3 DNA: TGTGCCAGCAGGGCACAGGGGTCAGATACGCAGTATTTT; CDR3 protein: CASRAQGSDTQYF
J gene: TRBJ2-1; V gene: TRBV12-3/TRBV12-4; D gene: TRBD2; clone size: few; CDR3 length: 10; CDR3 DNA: TGTGCCTCGTCGCGGGAGAGGCAGTTCTTC; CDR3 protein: CASSRERQFF
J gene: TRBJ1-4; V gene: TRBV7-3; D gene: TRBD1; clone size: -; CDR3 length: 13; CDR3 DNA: TGTGCCAGCAGCTTATATAAGGGGGCGGAACTGTTTTTT; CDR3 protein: CASSLYKGAELFF
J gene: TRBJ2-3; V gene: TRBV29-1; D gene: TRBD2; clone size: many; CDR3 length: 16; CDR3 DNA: TGCAGCGTTGAAATCGGACTAGCTCCCCTCGCAGATACGCAGTATTTT; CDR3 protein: CSVEIGLAPLADTQYF
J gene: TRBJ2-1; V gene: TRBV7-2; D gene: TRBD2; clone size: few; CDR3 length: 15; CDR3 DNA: TGTGCCAGCAGCGGACAGCGGGAGTGGAGCAATGAGCAGTTCTTC; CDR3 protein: CASSGQREWSNEQFF
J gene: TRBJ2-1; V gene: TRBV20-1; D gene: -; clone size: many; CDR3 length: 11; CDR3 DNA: TGTCAGGGGTCAGATTACAATGAGCAGTTCTTC; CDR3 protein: CQGSDYNEQFF
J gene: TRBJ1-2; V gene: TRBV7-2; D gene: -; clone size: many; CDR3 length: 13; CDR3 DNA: TGTGCCAGCAGCTTAGGAGCAGACTATGGCTACACCTTC; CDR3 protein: CASSLGADYGYTF
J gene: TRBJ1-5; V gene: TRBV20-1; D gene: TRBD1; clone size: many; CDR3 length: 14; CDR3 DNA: TGCAGTGCTAGCGGGGGACAGCACCATCAGCCCCAGCATTTT; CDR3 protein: CSASGGQHHQPQHF
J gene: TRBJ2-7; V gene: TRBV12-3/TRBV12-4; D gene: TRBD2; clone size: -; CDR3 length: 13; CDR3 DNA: TGTGCCAGCACCGCTAGCGGGTCCTACGAGCAGTACTTC; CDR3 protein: CASTASGSYEQYF
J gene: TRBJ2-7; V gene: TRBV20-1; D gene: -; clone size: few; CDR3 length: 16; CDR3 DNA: TGCAGTGCTAGATCCCCGTCCGGGTCCCTAGGCTACGAGCAGTACTTC; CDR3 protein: CSARSPSGSLGYEQYF
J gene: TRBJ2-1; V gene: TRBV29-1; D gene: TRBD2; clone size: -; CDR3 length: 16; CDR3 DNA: TGCAGCGCAAGGACTAGCGGGTCAACTTCCTACAATGAGCAGTTCTTC; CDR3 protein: CSARTSGSTSYNEQFF
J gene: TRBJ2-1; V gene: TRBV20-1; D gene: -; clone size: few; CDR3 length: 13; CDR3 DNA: TGCAGTGCCGACCGTGTAAACTACAATGAGCAGTTCTTC; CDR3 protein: CSADRVNYNEQFF
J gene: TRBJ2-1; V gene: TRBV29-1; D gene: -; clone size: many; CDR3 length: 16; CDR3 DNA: TGCAGCGTTGGAGGGGACATCTCAAGCTCCTACAATGAGCAGTTCTTC; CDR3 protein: CSVGGDISSSYNEQFF